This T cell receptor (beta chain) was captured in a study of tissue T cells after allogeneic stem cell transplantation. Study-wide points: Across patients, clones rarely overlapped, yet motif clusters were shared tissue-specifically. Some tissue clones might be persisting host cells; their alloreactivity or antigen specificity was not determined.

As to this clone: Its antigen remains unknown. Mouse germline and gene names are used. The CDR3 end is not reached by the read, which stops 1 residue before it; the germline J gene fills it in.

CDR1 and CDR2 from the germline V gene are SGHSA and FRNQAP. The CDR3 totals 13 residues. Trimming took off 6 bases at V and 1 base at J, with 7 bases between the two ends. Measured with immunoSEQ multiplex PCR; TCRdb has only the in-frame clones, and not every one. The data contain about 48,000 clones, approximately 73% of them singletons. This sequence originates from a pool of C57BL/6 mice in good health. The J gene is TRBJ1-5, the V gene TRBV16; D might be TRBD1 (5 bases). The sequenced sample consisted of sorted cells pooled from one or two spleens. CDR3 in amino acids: CASRSGNNQAPLF. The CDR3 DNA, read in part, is TGTGCAAGCAGATCAGGGAACAACCAGGCTCCGCTT. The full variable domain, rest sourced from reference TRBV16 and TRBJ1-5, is NAGVIQTPRHKVTGKGQEATLWCEPISGHSAVFWYRQTIVQGLEFLTYFRNQAPIDDSGMPKERFSAQMPNQSHSTLKIQSTQPQDSAVYLCASRSGNNQAPLFGEGTRLSVL.